This TCR beta chain was recorded in a study of blood T cells in healthy people across ages. PCR was performed a second time for about 6 to 12 cycles using a sample-barcoded 5' primer and a J-beta primer mix. Each CDR3 protein gets one entry after TCRdb re-called the 5' RACE reads with MiXCR. The sample holds about 650,000 distinct CDR3 sequences, about 34% seen once. This clonotype appeared many times. The CDR3 is made up of 15 amino acids. Trimming left V 0 bases short and J 4 bases short, with 12 bases between. Germline V gene sequence: CDR1 LNHNV, CDR2 YYDKDF (reference sequence). V and J are TRBV15 and TRBJ2-5; D is unresolved. This TCR was recovered from a woman of 80 years or more in good health. Specimen: blood. CDR3 sequence (DNA): TGTGCCACCAGCAGAGATGGCAGTAGCTCAGAGACCCAGTACTTC. Encoded protein: CATSRDGSSSETQYF. Variable domain in full (rest from reference TRBV15 and TRBJ2-5): DAMVIQNPRYQVTQFGKPVTLSCSQTLNHNVMYWYQQKSSQAPKLLFHYYDKDFNNEADTPDNFQSRRPNTSFCFLDIRSPGLGDTAMYLCATSRDGSSSETQYFGPGTRLLVL.